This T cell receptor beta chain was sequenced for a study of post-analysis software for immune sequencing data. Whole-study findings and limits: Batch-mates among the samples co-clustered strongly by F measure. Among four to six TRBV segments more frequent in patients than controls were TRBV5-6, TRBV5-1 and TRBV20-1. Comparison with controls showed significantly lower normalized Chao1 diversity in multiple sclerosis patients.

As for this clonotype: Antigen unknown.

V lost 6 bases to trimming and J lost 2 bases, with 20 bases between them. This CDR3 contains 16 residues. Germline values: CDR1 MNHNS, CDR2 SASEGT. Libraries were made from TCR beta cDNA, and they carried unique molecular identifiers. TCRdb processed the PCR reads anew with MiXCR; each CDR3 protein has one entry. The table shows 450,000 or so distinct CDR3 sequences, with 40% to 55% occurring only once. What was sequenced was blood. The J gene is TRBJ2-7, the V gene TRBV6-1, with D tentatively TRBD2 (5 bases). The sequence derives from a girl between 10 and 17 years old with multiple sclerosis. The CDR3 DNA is TGTGCCAGCAGCGAACACGGGATCCTGAGGGCCTACGAGCAGTACTTC. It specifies CASSEHGILRAYEQYF.